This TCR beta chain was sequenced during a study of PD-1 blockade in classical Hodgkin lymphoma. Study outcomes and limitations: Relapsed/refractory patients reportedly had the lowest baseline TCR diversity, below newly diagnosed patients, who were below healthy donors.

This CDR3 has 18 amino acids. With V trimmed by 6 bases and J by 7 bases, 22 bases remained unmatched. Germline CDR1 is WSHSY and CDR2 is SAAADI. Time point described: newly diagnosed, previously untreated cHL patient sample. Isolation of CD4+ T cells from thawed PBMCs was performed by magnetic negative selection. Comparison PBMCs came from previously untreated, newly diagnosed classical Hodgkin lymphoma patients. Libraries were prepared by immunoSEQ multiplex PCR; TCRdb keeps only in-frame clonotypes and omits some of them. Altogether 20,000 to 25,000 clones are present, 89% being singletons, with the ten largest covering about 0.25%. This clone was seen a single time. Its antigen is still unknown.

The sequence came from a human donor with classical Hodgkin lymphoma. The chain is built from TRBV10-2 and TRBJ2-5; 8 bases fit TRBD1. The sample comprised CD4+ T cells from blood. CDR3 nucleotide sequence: TGCGCCAGCAGCGAAGGCGGTAACAGGACAGGGTACTTATGGACCCAGTACTTC. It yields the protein CASSEGGNRTGYLWTQYF.